The 14 T cell receptor beta chains reported below all come from one sample, sequenced in a study of blood T cells in healthy people across ages. A second PCR of roughly 7 to 11 cycles used a sample-barcoded 5' primer and a J-beta primer mix. A single record per CDR3 protein comes from TCRdb applying MiXCR to the 5' RACE reads. The data contain 850,000 to 950,000 distinct CDR3 sequences, around 28% of them seen just once; the ten biggest clones take up approximately 15%. Material: blood. These receptor sequences come from a woman older than 75 in good health.

This clonotype was observed at least ten times. In nucleotides, the CDR3 is TGTGCCAGCAGCCCGACAGGGCCAAGGGAAAAACTGTTTTTT. Translating gives CASSPTGPREKLFF. The gene calls are TRBV27 and TRBJ1-4; the match to TRBD1 covers 7 bases. The CDR3 extends over 14 amino acids. The V gene's germline CDR1 is MNHEY and CDR2 SMNVEV (reference sequence). Germline trimming cut 6 bases from V and 8 bases from J; bases unmatched to any gene: 9.

This clonotype was recorded many times. The V gene is TRBV20-1, the J gene TRBJ2-1; 8 positions match TRBD2. Germline lookup yields CDR1 DFQATT and CDR2 SNEGSKA (reference sequence). This CDR3 region has 16 residues. V gave up 0 bases and J gave up 4 bases; unmatched junction bases: 8. DNA of the CDR3: TGCAGTGCTAGAGATGCCGTTAGCGGGGATTACAATGAGCAGTTCTTC. It is translated as CSARDAVSGDYNEQFF.

This clonotype was observed at least ten times. The genes are TRBV5-1 and TRBJ2-5; a weak D match, TRBD2 (6 bases). The CDR3 consists of 14 residues. The V and J ends lost 2 bases and 6 bases respectively, with 14 bases between them. Germline loops: CDR1 SGHRS, CDR2 YFSETQ. The CDR3 is CASSFGQGGKTQYF. In DNA, the CDR3 is TGCGCCAGCAGCTTTGGCCAGGGAGGAAAGACCCAGTACTTC.

About this clonotype itself: Its ends do not fully match the called genes, so a read error is possible. This chain connects TRBV7-2 to TRBJ1-4; 7 positions agree with TRBD1. This CDR3 has 15 amino acids. Germline-derived CDR1 and CDR2 are SGHTA and FQGNSA. The CDR3 loop reads CASSLTGVTNEKRFF. The CDR3 DNA reads as TGTGCCAGCAGCTTAACAGGGGTCACTAATGAAAAACGGTTTTTT.

This clonotype was picked up many times. The rearrangement links TRBV7-2 to TRBJ2-1, with D possibly called TRBD1 or TRBD2 (5 bases each). Trimming took off 3 bases at V and 8 bases at J, with 11 bases between the two ends. Germline V CDR1 and CDR2: SGHTA, FQGNSA. The CDR3 length is 13 residues. This CDR3 is CASSLGRDDEQFF. For the CDR3, the DNA is TGTGCCAGCAGCTTGGGCAGGGACGATGAGCAGTTCTTC. Combining the CDR3 with reference TRBV7-2 and TRBJ2-1 gives the whole variable domain GAGVSQSPSNKVTEKGKDVELRCDPISGHTALYWYRQSLGQGLEFLIYFQGNSAPDKSGLPSDRFSAERTGGSVSTLTIQRTQQEDSAVYLCASSLGRDDEQFFGPGTRLTVL.

This clonotype occurred many times. The chain uses TRBV20-1 and TRBJ1-2; D is unclear. Germline V CDR1 and CDR2: DFQATT, SNEGSKA (reference sequence). Trimming stripped 1 base from V and 7 bases from J, with 7 bases between. The CDR3 totals 11 residues. This chain's CDR3 is CSARVGSGYTF. Here the CDR3 DNA reads TGCAGTGCTAGAGTGGGGTCTGGCTACACCTTC.

This clonotype showed up many times. This chain joins TRBV12-3 or TRBV12-4 and TRBJ2-5; a possible D gene is TRBD2 (5 bases). The CDR3 length is 13 residues. V was trimmed by 6 bases and J by 3 bases, leaving 11 bases between them. The CDR3 DNA reads TGTGCCAGCAGAACGAACGGGGAAGAGACCCAGTACTTC. Residues: CASRTNGEETQYF.

The chain recombines TRBV7-8 with TRBJ2-1; 9 nucleotides line up with TRBD1. This CDR3 has 13 amino acids. From germline, CDR1 is SGHVS and CDR2 FQNEAQ. Trimming cost V 4 bases and J 13 bases; bases outside gene matches: 8. CDR3 region: CASSSLGQGGQFF. Written as DNA, the CDR3 is TGTGCCAGCAGCTCCCTGGGACAGGGTGGACAGTTCTTC.

The chain joins TRBV6-2 or TRBV6-3 to TRBJ1-1; D is undetermined. Germline V gene sequence: CDR1 MNHEY, CDR2 SVGEGT. CDR3 length: 14 residues. With 6 bases removed from V and 0 bases from J, the gap between germline ends came to 11 bases. In DNA form, the CDR3 reads TGTGCCAGCAGAATCAAAGCTCTGAACACTGAAGCTTTCTTT. Translated: CASRIKALNTEAFF.

This clonotype was detected ten times or more. In DNA form, the CDR3 reads TGTGCCACCAGCAGAGGTTGGCAGGCGGGTCAGCCCCAGCATTTT. Translation: CATSRGWQAGQPQHF. This chain links TRBV15 with TRBJ1-5, with D uncertain. The CDR3 consists of 15 residues. Looked up from germline, CDR1 is LNHNV and CDR2 is YYDKDF (reference sequence). V was trimmed by 1 base and J by 6 bases, leaving 13 bases between them.

This clonotype turned up a few times. Given a much more abundant clone one base away, this may be a read error. The genes are TRBV6-2 or TRBV6-3 and TRBJ2-7; D possibly uses TRBD1 or TRBD2 (5 bases each). Germline values: CDR1 MNHEY, CDR2 SVGEGT. V was trimmed by 2 bases and J by 7 bases, leaving 24 bases between them. This CDR3 is built from 17 residues. The CDR3 nucleotides are TGTGCCAGCAGTTACGCCGCTTTGGGGGTAGCTAGCAATGAGCAGTACTTC. Translation gives CASSYAALGVASNEQYF.

Concerning this clonotype: Possible read error: a much larger clone is one base away. The J gene is TRBJ2-5, the V gene TRBV9; 7 bases are shared with TRBD2. Matching the DNA end better, TRBJ2-1 makes the J call doubtful. CDR3 length: 15 amino acids. The germline V gene has CDR1 SGDLS and CDR2 YYNGEE. CDR3 sequence reads: CASSVALSGAETQFF. CDR3 DNA: TGTGCCAGCAGCGTAGCCCTCAGCGGGGCGGAGACCCAGTTCTTC.

Only one count was recorded for this clonotype. Just one base apart from a much larger clone, this may be a read error. CDR3 in amino acids: CASSPARGGEQFF. The CDR3 DNA follows: TGTGCCAGCAGCCCCGCCAGGGGCGGTGAGCAGTTCTTC. The V and J genes are TRBV9 and TRBJ2-1; the D gene is possibly TRBD1 (6 bases). This CDR3 is built from 13 residues. Deletions cut 4 bases from V and 9 bases from J, with 14 bases between. Germline V gene lookup returns CDR1 SGDLS and CDR2 YYNGEE. Full variable domain (rest looked up from reference TRBV9 and TRBJ2-1): DSGVTQTPKHLITATGQRVTLRCSPRSGDLSVYWYQQSLDQGLQFLIQYYNGEERAKGNILERFSAQQFPDLHSELNLSSLELGDSALYFCASSPARGGEQFFGPGTRLTVL.

As for this clonotype: Given a much more abundant clone one base away, this may be a read error. The chain joins TRBV7-2 to TRBJ2-7; D ambiguous. The J call may not be correct, given that the DNA end is closer to TRBJ2-5. CDR1 is SGHTA and CDR2 is FQGNSA in the germline V gene. The CDR3 consists of 12 residues. CDR3 protein: CASSDSMRTQYF. In nucleotides, the CDR3 is TGTGCCAGCAGCGATTCAATGCGGACCCAGTACTTC.